The rows below give T cell receptor beta chains drawn from one sample of a study of cytomegalovirus exposure and HLA in healthy donors. The data were produced by immunoSEQ multiplex PCR, yet TCRdb's version contains in-frame clones alone and is incomplete. The sample yields roughly 45,000 clones, roughly half seen once. Material: PBMCs. These receptors came from a man aged 55-75 years in good health and CMV-seronegative. Both conserved end residues are part of each CDR3. The D gene is left open where the match is weak. Only some rows state a clone size, as once, few, many or a class for expanded clones.

few	TRBD1	14	TRBJ1-2	TRBV27	CASSPPGGNYGYTF	TGTGCCAGCAGTCCGCCAGGGGGCAACTATGGCTACACCTTC
NA	TRBD1	15	TRBJ1-2	TRBV28	CASSLLGQPNYGYTF	TGTGCCAGCAGTTTATTGGGACAGCCTAACTATGGCTACACCTTC
few	NA	13	TRBJ1-4	TRBV30	CAWSAATNEKLFF	TGTGCCTGGAGTGCCGCAACTAATGAAAAACTGTTTTTT
NA	TRBD1	14	TRBJ2-7	TRBV2	CASSEATGAHEQYF	TGTGCCAGCAGTGAAGCCACAGGGGCCCACGAGCAGTACTTC
NA	TRBD2	16	TRBJ2-1	TRBV29-1	CSVEEGEGLSYNEQFF	TGCAGCGTTGAAGAGGGGGAGGGTCTCTCCTACAATGAGCAGTTCTTC
NA	NA	12	TRBJ2-7	TRBV29-1	CSVKSGGHEQYF	TGCAGCGTTAAAAGCGGCGGGCACGAGCAGTACTTC
NA	TRBD1	15	TRBJ1-1	TRBV18	CASSPMTGSNTEAFF	TGTGCCAGCTCACCTATGACAGGGTCGAACACTGAAGCTTTCTTT
NA	TRBD1	15	TRBJ2-5	TRBV6-6	CASSYSGTGVETQYF	TGTGCCAGCAGTTACTCCGGGACAGGGGTGGAGACCCAGTACTTC
NA	TRBD2	19	TRBJ2-7	TRBV18	CASSKNPGTSGRAPYEQYF	TGTGCCAGCTCAAAAAACCCTGGGACTAGCGGGAGGGCCCCATACGAGCAGTACTTC
NA	NA	13	TRBJ1-1	TRBV10-1	CASREQAVGRAFF	TGCGCCAGCAGGGAACAGGCGGTCGGGCGAGCTTTCTTT
NA	TRBD2	16	TRBJ2-3	TRBV5-4	CASSVAGGPSTDTQYF	TGTGCCAGCAGCGTAGCGGGAGGGCCGAGCACAGATACGCAGTATTTT
NA	NA	13	TRBJ2-7	TRBV7-2	CASSLASPGEQYF	TGTGCCAGCAGCTTGGCCTCCCCGGGGGAGCAGTACTTC
NA	NA	16	TRBJ2-1	TRBV9	CASSPGRTRLRNEQFF	TGTGCCAGCAGCCCCGGTCGCACAAGACTCCGCAATGAGCAGTTCTTC
NA	NA	14	TRBJ2-5	TRBV19	CASTQTGTQETQYF	TGTGCCAGTACCCAGACAGGAACCCAAGAGACCCAGTACTTC
NA	NA	18	TRBJ2-3	TRBV5-4	CASSLPGELAPSTDTQYF	TGTGCCAGCAGCTTGCCGGGGGAACTAGCCCCTAGCACAGATACGCAGTATTTT
NA	TRBD1	17	TRBJ1-5	TRBV23-1	CASSQPRGTGGPQPQHF	TGCGCCAGCAGTCAACCCCGGGGGACAGGGGGCCCTCAGCCCCAGCATTTT
NA	NA	13	TRBJ1-1	TRBV7-7	CATGGQMNTEAFF	TGTGCCACCGGCGGGCAGATGAACACTGAAGCTTTCTTT
few	NA	13	TRBJ2-1	TRBV5-6	CASSLVGVGEQFF	TGTGCCAGCAGCTTGGTAGGAGTAGGTGAGCAGTTCTTC
once	TRBD1	15	TRBJ1-5	TRBV2	CASSAEGQGAQPQHF	TGTGCCAGCAGTGCCGAGGGACAGGGGGCCCAGCCCCAGCATTTT
NA	NA	14	TRBJ2-5	TRBV5-1	CASSPLGGQETQYF	TGCGCCAGCAGCCCATTAGGCGGTCAAGAGACCCAGTACTTC
few	TRBD2	17	TRBJ2-7	TRBV10-3	CAISERPSGDLSHEQYF	TGTGCCATCAGTGAGAGGCCTAGCGGGGATCTTTCCCACGAGCAGTACTTC
once	NA	14	TRBJ2-3	TRBV5-1	CASSSPSIPNTQYF	TGCGCCAGCAGTTCTCCGAGCATCCCGAATACGCAGTATTTT
once	TRBD1	15	TRBJ1-4	TRBV18	CASSPLGQGDEKLFF	TGTGCCAGCTCACCCCTTGGGCAGGGGGATGAAAAACTGTTTTTT
once	TRBD1	15	TRBJ1-2	TRBV2	CASSAGQTIPYGYTF	TGTGCCAGCAGCGCGGGACAGACGATCCCCTATGGCTACACCTTC
NA	NA	15	TRBJ1-5	TRBV2	CASSGGSVGNQPQHF	TGTGCCAGCAGTGGAGGTAGTGTTGGGAATCAGCCCCAGCATTTT
few	TRBD2	14	TRBJ2-1	TRBV6-1	CASQKIAGDNEQFF	TGTGCCAGCCAAAAAATAGCGGGAGACAATGAGCAGTTCTTC
NA	TRBD2	12	TRBJ2-7	TRBV5-6	CASSPLAGAQYF	TGTGCCAGCAGCCCATTAGCGGGAGCGCAGTACTTC
NA	TRBD1	14	TRBJ1-2	TRBV28	CASSLGGQNYGYTF	TGTGCCAGCAGTTTAGGGGGACAGAACTATGGCTACACCTTC
few	NA	15	TRBJ1-5	TRBV28	CASSPRLANNQPQHF	TGTGCCAGCAGTCCCCGCCTCGCTAACAATCAGCCCCAGCATTTT
few	TRBD2	15	TRBJ2-7	TRBV28	CASSSVGRLRREQYF	TGTGCCAGCAGTTCGGTCGGGAGGTTACGGCGGGAGCAGTACTTC
NA	TRBD1	15	TRBJ2-1	TRBV10-3	CAIRGTESSYNEQFF	TGTGCCATCAGGGGGACAGAAAGCTCCTACAATGAGCAGTTCTTC
NA	NA	14	TRBJ2-2	TRBV18	CASSPRQNTGELFF	TGTGCCAGCTCACCAAGACAGAACACCGGGGAGCTGTTTTTT
NA	TRBD2	15	TRBJ2-1	TRBV30	CAWTATSGSYNEQFF	TGTGCCTGGACCGCGACTAGCGGAAGTTACAATGAGCAGTTCTTC
NA	TRBD1	15	TRBJ2-7	TRBV11-2	CASSLDPGQGNEQYF	TGTGCCAGCAGCTTAGATCCGGGACAGGGGAACGAGCAGTACTTC
NA	TRBD2	19	TRBJ2-1	TRBV4-1	CASSQFVTSGGSSYNEQFF	TGCGCCAGCAGCCAATTCGTGACTAGCGGGGGAAGCTCCTACAATGAGCAGTTCTTC
few	TRBD1	13	TRBJ1-2	TRBV6-5	CASTGTVIYGYTF	TGTGCCAGCACCGGGACAGTGATCTATGGCTACACCTTC
NA	NA	14	TRBJ2-7	TRBV2	CASRERVNSYEQYF	TGTGCCAGCAGAGAACGGGTCAACTCCTACGAGCAGTACTTC
NA	TRBD1	16	TRBJ1-3	TRBV5-4	CASSLEGQGRGNTIYF	TGTGCCAGCAGCTTGGAGGGACAGGGGAGGGGAAACACCATATATTTT
NA	TRBD1	15	TRBJ1-2	TRBV10-3	CASGTGTGGVSGYTF	TGTGCCTCGGGGACTGGTACAGGGGGCGTTAGTGGCTACACCTTC
NA	NA	13	TRBJ1-2	TRBV28	CASSFLGERGYTF	TGTGCCAGCAGTTTCCTCGGGGAGCGGGGCTACACCTTC